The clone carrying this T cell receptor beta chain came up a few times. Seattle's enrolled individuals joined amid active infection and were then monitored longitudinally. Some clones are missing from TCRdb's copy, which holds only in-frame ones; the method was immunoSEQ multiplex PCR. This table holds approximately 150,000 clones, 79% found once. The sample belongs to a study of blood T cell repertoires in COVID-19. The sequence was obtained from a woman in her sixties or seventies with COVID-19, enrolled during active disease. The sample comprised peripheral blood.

The DNA for the CDR3 is TGTGCCAGCAGTTTTGGGGGGGCCATCTCCTATAATTCACCCCTCCACTTT. This sequence encodes CASSFGGAISYNSPLHF. V and J are TRBV27 and TRBJ1-6, with TRBD1 as a possible D gene (6 bases). CDR1 MNHEY and CDR2 SMNVEV come from the germline V gene (reference sequence). The ends were cut back, 3 bases at V and 0 bases at J, with 12 bases in the middle. This CDR3 is 17 amino acids long.